A single sample gave rise to the 2 T cell receptor beta chains below, sequenced in a study of shared clonotypes between healthy human individuals (dated by TCRdb to 2020 to 2022). The receptor library was made with the immunoSEQ multiplex PCR assay. Drawn from immuneACCESS, this table holds only the in-frame rearrangements with V and J called that TCRdb kept. Clones are partly lost; checked studies trace under half to an unresolved V gene and leave the rest unexplained. The sample table lists a few million clones, 85% to 95% of them with a count of one. About 0.41% of the sample rests with the top ten. Sequencing used naive CD4+ T cells from PBMCs. The cell subset or site label on this specimen signifies: CD45RA+ positively selected. The receptors derive from a man aged 18 to 29 in good health. Some clones in this sample may be carry-over from other donors' samples.

The chain combines TRBV11-2 with TRBJ2-3; D is uncertain. This CDR3 comprises 14 residues. Trimming shortened V by 1 base and J by 3 bases, and 8 bases separated the two germline ends. Germline lookup yields CDR1 SGHAT and CDR2 FQNNGV. CDR3 nucleotides: TGTGCCAGCAGCTTAGCGTGGATGACAGATACGCAGTATTTT. This codes for CASSLAWMTDTQYF.

This chain joins TRBV9 and TRBJ2-2, with unresolved D. The CDR3 runs 13 residues. Trimming stripped 0 bases from V and 8 bases from J, with 8 bases between. Germline V gene sequence: CDR1 SGDLS, CDR2 YYNGEE. CDR3 protein: CASSVEWAGELFF. DNA of the CDR3: TGTGCCAGCAGCGTAGAATGGGCTGGGGAGCTGTTTTTT.